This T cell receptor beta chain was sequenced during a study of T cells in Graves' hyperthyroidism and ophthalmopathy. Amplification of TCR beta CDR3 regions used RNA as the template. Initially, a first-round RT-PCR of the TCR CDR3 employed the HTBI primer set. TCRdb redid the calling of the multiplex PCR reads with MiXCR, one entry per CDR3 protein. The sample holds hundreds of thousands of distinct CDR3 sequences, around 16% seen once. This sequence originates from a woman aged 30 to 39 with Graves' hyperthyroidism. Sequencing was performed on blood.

The CDR3 coding sequence is TGTGCCAGCAGCGGTAGCGGGAGGCCAGAGACCCAGTACTTC. It is translated as CASSGSGRPETQYF. This chain connects TRBV11-3 to TRBJ2-5; 10 positions match TRBD2. Trimming at V came to 5 bases and at J to 4 bases, leaving 4 bases not matched to a gene. Germline V CDR1 and CDR2: SGHNT, YENEEA. The CDR3 consists of 14 residues.